Described below is a single T cell receptor (beta chain) sequence and its context. Its antigen is not identified. Produced via immunoSEQ multiplex PCR; TCRdb's table is partial and in-frame only. The data hold over 6,000 clones, with around 82% observed a single time. As for time point: 2015-2016 season, 7 days after influenza vaccination. The data are from a study of follicular helper T cells after annual influenza vaccination. Notes on the study in general: Recurrent ICOS+CD38+ cTfh clonotypes included tetramer and AIM influenza-specific ones. Most later recoveries of Day 7 ICOS+CD38+ clones were ICOS-CD38- cTfh.

Source: CXCR5- memory CD4+ T cells sorted from blood, taken 7 days after influenza vaccination. The source of this sequence is an adult who received the influenza vaccine.

The CDR3 coding sequence is TGTGCCAGCAGCCCCCAGGGGGGATTGTCTGAAGCTTTCTTT. This translates into CASSPQGGLSEAFF. This chain joins TRBV7-9 and TRBJ1-1; 7 positions match TRBD1. Germline assignment: CDR1 SEHNR and CDR2 FQNEAQ (reference sequence). J gave up 6 bases and V 5 bases, and 9 bases lay outside the gene matches. The CDR3 covers 14 residues.